One sample yielded the 13 T cell receptor beta chains listed below, sequenced in a study of T cells in Graves' hyperthyroidism and ophthalmopathy. Amplified TCR beta CDR3 regions derived from RNA transcripts. The primer set for the first-round RT-PCR of the TCR CDR3 was HTBI. A single record per CDR3 protein comes from TCRdb applying MiXCR to the multiplex PCR reads. Of 450,000 to 700,000 distinct CDR3 sequences listed, just over 45% are singletons. Material: peripheral blood or thyroid tissue (not recorded which). These receptors came from a young woman with Graves' hyperthyroidism.

The chain is built from TRBV5-4 and TRBJ2-7; D gene unclear. V shed 4 bases and J shed 7 bases, with 21 bases lying between them. Germline V gene lookup returns CDR1 SGHNT and CDR2 YYREEE (reference sequence). This CDR3 is built from 15 residues. The CDR3 protein is CASSPASLAYNEQYF. The CDR3 DNA sequence: TGTGCCAGCAGCCCCGCCTCGTTAGCCTACAATGAGCAGTACTTC.

This clonotype was found many times. The CDR3 spells CSARDGSGLGSEQFF. As DNA, the CDR3 is TGCAGTGCTAGAGATGGTAGCGGTCTGGGTTCGGAGCAGTTCTTC. The chain recombines TRBV20-1 with TRBJ2-1; the D gene is possibly TRBD2 (6 bases). CDR1 is DFQATT, CDR2 SNEGSKA, per germline (reference sequence). This CDR3 has 15 amino acids. Between the trimmed V and J ends, which lost 0 bases and 10 bases, there was a span of 19 bases.

This clonotype was observed at least ten times. J is TRBJ1-4 and V is TRBV12-3 or TRBV12-4, with D possibly matching TRBD1 (5 bases). V lost 6 bases, J lost 7 bases, and 27 bases lay in between. CDR3 length: 18 amino acids. As DNA, the CDR3 is TGTGCCAGCAGCCCCGGCCGTACGACATCACAGGCGGCTGAAAAACTGTTTTTT. It encodes CASSPGRTTSQAAEKLFF.

Many counts were recorded for this clonotype. The chain joins TRBV7-9 to TRBJ2-7; D unclear. The germline V gene has CDR1 SEHNR and CDR2 FQNEAQ (reference sequence). The CDR3 totals 13 residues. The ends were cut back, 0 bases at V and 1 base at J, with 4 bases in the middle. The CDR3 reads CASSLAQSYEQYF. In DNA, the CDR3 is TGTGCCAGCAGCTTAGCTCAGTCCTACGAGCAGTACTTC.

The chain couples TRBV7-3 to TRBJ1-2; D is unresolved. The V gene lost 2 bases and the J gene lost 5 bases, with 12 bases spanning the gap. The CDR3 is made up of 14 amino acids. Germline CDR1 is SGHTA and CDR2 is FQGTGA. Here the CDR3 reads CASSLASGWYGYTF. DNA of the CDR3: TGTGCCAGCAGCTTAGCTAGTGGGTGGTATGGCTACACCTTC.

The V gene is TRBV7-3, the J gene TRBJ2-5, with TRBD1 matching over 12 bases. The V gene's germline CDR1 is SGHTA and CDR2 FQGTGA. The CDR3 covers 14 residues. J was trimmed by 4 bases and V by 5 bases; bases with no gene match: 2. The CDR3 bases are TGTGCCAGCAGCGGGACAGGGGGCGCAGAGACCCAGTACTTC. Residues: CASSGTGGAETQYF.

The rearrangement uses TRBV2 and TRBJ1-2; D possibly corresponds to TRBD1 (5 bases). Germline V lookup: CDR1 SNHLY, CDR2 FYNNEI. Trimming left V 8 bases short and J 10 bases short, with 11 bases between. This CDR3 comprises 10 residues. The CDR3 DNA sequence: TGTGCCAGCGGACGGGGGTTCTACACCTTC. Translation gives CASGRGFYTF.

The CDR3, as DNA: TGCGCCAGCAGCTTTGCCCGGGGGGACTCCTATAATTCACCCCTCCACTTT. Its protein product is CASSFARGDSYNSPLHF. The J gene is TRBJ1-6, the V gene TRBV5-1; D is possibly TRBD1 (5 bases). Germline V gene sequence: CDR1 SGHRS, CDR2 YFSETQ. The ends were cut back, 2 bases at V and 0 bases at J, with 12 bases in the middle. The CDR3 sequence is 17 residues long.

The chain recombines TRBV29-1 with TRBJ1-2; 12 bases map to TRBD1. The CDR3 extends over 15 amino acids. J was trimmed by 3 bases and V by 3 bases; bases with no gene match: 5. CDR1 and CDR2 from the germline V gene are SQVTM and ANQGSEA. CDR3 sequence: CSVDGGQGAHYGYTF. DNA for the CDR3: TGCAGCGTTGACGGGGGACAGGGGGCACACTATGGCTACACCTTC.

For this clonotype: Given the absence of the conserved phenylalanine or tryptophan at the CDR3 end, a read error is likely. The limits of the CDR3 on the DNA are not certain, so only TCRdb's listed CDR3 is given. The chain links TRBV10-3 to TRBJ1-2; TRBD1, the table's D call, lacks a check against the DNA. The CDR3 numbers 14 amino acids, ends counted. The germline V gene encodes CDR1 ENHRY and CDR2 SYGVKD. The CDR3 reads CAISRQGEGYGHTL.

At least ten counts were recorded for this clonotype. J is TRBJ1-5 and V is TRBV20-1; 9 nucleotides align to TRBD1. J gave up 6 bases and V 4 bases, and 16 bases lay outside the gene matches. The CDR3 has 17 amino acids. The germline gives CDR1 DFQATT, CDR2 SNEGSKA (reference sequence). The CDR3 here is CSATQTTHRGQGQPQHF. CDR3 DNA: TGCAGTGCTACCCAAACTACCCACAGGGGGCAGGGTCAGCCCCAGCATTTT.

This clonotype was counted ten times or more. This rearrangement joins TRBV14 to TRBJ2-2; maybe TRBD2 (5 bases). Germline V CDR1 and CDR2: SGHDN, FVKESK. CDR3 length: 14 amino acids. V lost 1 base and J lost 6, with 9 bases in between. The CDR3 coding sequence is TGTGCCAGCAGCCAAGTGAGGGTTTCCGGGGAGCTGTTTTTT. Residues: CASSQVRVSGELFF.

The V and J genes are TRBV29-1 and TRBJ2-7; D remains unclear. Germline V CDR1 and CDR2: SQVTM, ANQGSEA. Trimming pared 6 bases from V and 7 bases from J, leaving 16 bases between. The CDR3 is 12 residues long. The CDR3 nucleotides are TGCAGCGTGGAAAGGCTCTACAATGAGCAGTACTTC. Encoded protein: CSVERLYNEQYF.